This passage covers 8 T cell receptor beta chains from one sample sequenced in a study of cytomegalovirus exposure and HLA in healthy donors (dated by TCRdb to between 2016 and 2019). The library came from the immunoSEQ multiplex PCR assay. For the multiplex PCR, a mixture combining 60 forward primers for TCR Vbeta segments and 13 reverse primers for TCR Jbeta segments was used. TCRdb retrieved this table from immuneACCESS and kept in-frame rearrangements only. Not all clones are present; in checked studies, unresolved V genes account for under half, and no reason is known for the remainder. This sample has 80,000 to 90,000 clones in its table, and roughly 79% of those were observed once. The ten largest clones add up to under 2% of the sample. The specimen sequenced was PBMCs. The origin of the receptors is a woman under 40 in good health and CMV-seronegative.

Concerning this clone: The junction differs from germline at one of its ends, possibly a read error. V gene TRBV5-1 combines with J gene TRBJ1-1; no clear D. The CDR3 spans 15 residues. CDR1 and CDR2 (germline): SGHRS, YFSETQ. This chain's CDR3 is CANSSGGSWNTEAFF. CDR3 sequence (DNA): TGCGCCAACAGCTCAGGAGGCAGTTGGAACACTGAAGCTTTCTTT.

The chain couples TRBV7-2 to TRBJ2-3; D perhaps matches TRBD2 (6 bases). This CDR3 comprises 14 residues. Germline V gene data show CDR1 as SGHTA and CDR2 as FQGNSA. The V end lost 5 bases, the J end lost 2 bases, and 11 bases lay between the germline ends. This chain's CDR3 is CASSPGLYTDTQYF. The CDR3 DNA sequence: TGTGCCAGCAGCCCGGGACTTTACACAGATACGCAGTATTTT.

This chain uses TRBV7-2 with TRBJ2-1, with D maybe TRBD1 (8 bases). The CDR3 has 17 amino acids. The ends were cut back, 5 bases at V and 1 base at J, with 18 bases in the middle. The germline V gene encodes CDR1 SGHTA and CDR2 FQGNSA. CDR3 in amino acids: CASSDTHRGGSYNEQFF. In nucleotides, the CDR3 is TGTGCCAGCAGCGACACACACAGGGGGGGGTCCTACAATGAGCAGTTCTTC. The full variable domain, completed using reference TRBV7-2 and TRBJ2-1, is GAGVSQSPSNKVTEKGKDVELRCDPISGHTALYWYRQSLGQGLEFLIYFQGNSAPDKSGLPSDRFSAERTGGSVSTLTIQRTQQEDSAVYLCASSDTHRGGSYNEQFFGPGTRLTVL.

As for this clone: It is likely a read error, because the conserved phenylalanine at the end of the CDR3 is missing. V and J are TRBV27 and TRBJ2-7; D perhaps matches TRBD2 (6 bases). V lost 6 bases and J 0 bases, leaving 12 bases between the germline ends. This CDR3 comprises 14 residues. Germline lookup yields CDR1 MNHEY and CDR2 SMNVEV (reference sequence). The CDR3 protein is CASRFSGSSYEQYL. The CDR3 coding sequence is TGTGCCAGCAGGTTTAGCGGAAGCTCCTACGAGCAGTACCTC.

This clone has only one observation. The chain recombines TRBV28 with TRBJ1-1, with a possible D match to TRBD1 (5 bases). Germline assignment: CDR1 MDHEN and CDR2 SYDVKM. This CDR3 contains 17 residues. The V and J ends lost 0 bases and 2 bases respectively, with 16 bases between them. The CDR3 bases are TGTGCCAGCAGTTTATGGGGGAGAGCGGGGGGAAACACTGAAGCTTTCTTT. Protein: CASSLWGRAGGNTEAFF.

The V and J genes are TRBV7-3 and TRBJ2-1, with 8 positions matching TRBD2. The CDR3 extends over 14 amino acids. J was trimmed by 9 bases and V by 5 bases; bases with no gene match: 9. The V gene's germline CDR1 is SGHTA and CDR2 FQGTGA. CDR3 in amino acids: CASSPGLALSEQFF. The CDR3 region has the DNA TGTGCCAGCAGCCCAGGACTAGCTCTTAGTGAGCAGTTCTTC.

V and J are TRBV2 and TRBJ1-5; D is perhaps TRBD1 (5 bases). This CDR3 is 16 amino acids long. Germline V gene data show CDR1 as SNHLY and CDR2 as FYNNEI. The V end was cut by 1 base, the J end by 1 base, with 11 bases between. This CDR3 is CASSEGGRRSNQPQHF. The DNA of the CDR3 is TGTGCCAGCAGTGAAGGGGGGAGGAGGAGCAATCAGCCCCAGCATTTT.

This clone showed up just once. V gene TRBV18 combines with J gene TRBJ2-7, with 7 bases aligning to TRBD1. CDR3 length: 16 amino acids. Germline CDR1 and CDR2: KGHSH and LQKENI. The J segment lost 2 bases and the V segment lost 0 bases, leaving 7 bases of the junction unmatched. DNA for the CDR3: TGTGCCAGCTCACCACCCCTCTCGACAGGGACCTACGAGCAGTACTTC. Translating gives CASSPPLSTGTYEQYF.